The entry below gives a single T cell receptor (beta chain) sequence along with its context. This sample was taken from a study of technical replicates of blood from several donors. The CDR3 runs 16 residues. Germline CDR1 is SEHNR and CDR2 is FQNEAQ (reference sequence). V dropped 5 bases and J dropped 5; count of bases not matched to a gene: 11. TCRdb's table, derived via immunoSEQ multiplex PCR, lists solely in-frame clones and lacks some. Here the sample spans 66,000 or so clones, almost 97% being singletons. This chain links TRBV7-9 with TRBJ2-7, with TRBD1 matching 11 bases. The sample consisted of T cells isolated from PBMCs. The TCR comes from a human donor in good health. The chain's CDR3 is CASSPDRGRLVHEQYF. CDR3 in DNA: TGTGCCAGCAGCCCGGACAGGGGGCGCCTTGTCCACGAGCAGTACTTC.